The sample holds a few counts of the clone carrying this T cell receptor (beta chain). Repertoires were generated with immunoSEQ multiplex PCR, while TCRdb's copy carries only in-frame clones and drops some. The sample lists 250,000 or so clones, around 86% occurring once. This entry belongs to a study of blood T cell repertoires in COVID-19. For the study at large: COVID-19 samples, acute and convalescent, were from the United States, Italy and Spain. T cells, B-cell-depleted T cells, or PBMCs provided the cDNA or gDNA that served as material.

Germline lookup yields CDR1 SEHNR and CDR2 FQNEAQ (reference sequence). This CDR3 contains 14 residues. V was cut by 8 bases and J by 2 bases, with 15 bases left in between. The rearrangement uses TRBV7-9 and TRBJ1-2; weak D call: TRBD1 (5 bases). The clonotype originates from a woman younger than 45 with active or convalescent COVID-19. The specimen was peripheral blood. The CDR3 DNA is TGTGCCAGCTCGGGCCCGGGGGTGAACTATGGCTACACCTTC. Translating it yields CASSGPGVNYGYTF.